The 24 T cell receptor beta chains in this list originate from one sample, sequenced in a study of cytomegalovirus exposure and HLA in healthy donors. PCR employed 60 Vbeta and 13 Jbeta primers. Repertoires were generated with immunoSEQ multiplex PCR, while TCRdb's copy carries only in-frame clones and drops some. This table has under 150,000 clones, around two thirds appearing once. Sequencing was done on a sample of PBMCs. The receptors were gathered from a woman aged 35 to 49 in good health and CMV-seronegative.

CDR3 amino acids: CASSPGTGTDTQYF. As DNA, the CDR3 is TGTGCCAGTAGTCCCGGGACAGGCACAGATACGCAGTATTTT. This chain joins TRBV19 and TRBJ2-3; 7 nucleotides match TRBD1. CDR1 is LNHDA, CDR2 SQIVND, per germline (reference sequence). Losses at the gene ends were 5 bases for V and 1 base for J; bases not matched to a gene: 3. This CDR3 is built from 14 residues.

The chain uses TRBV7-9 and TRBJ2-7, with 7 bases lining up with TRBD1. The V and J ends lost 5 bases and 2 bases, in that order; junction bases with no gene match: 3. The CDR3 is 13 residues long. From germline, CDR1 is SEHNR and CDR2 FQNEAQ (reference sequence). CDR3 region: CASSQQGTYEQYF. For the CDR3, the DNA is TGTGCCAGCAGCCAACAGGGGACCTACGAGCAGTACTTC.

J is TRBJ2-7 and V is TRBV18; no reliable D call. The CDR3 is 15 residues long. The germline V gene has CDR1 KGHSH and CDR2 LQKENI. The V gene lost 5 bases and the J gene lost 0 bases, with 14 bases spanning the gap. CDR3 sequence: CASSASAHSSYEQYF. The DNA for the CDR3 is TGTGCCAGCTCAGCTAGTGCCCATAGCTCCTACGAGCAGTACTTC.

This clone was picked up a small number of times. This sequence joins TRBV5-8 and TRBJ1-3; maybe TRBD1 (5 bases). The CDR3 is 14 amino acids. The V end lost 0 bases, the J end lost 3 bases, and 7 bases lay between the germline ends. The germline V gene encodes CDR1 SGHTS and CDR2 YDEGEE. CDR3 sequence (DNA): TGTGCCAGCAGCTTGGTACAGGATGGAAACACCATATATTTT. Translation gives CASSLVQDGNTIYF.

This chain connects TRBV30 to TRBJ1-6; D unclear. The CDR3 totals 13 residues. V dropped 0 bases and J dropped 5 bases, with 5 bases sitting between them. Germline V gene lookup returns CDR1 GTSNPN and CDR2 SVGIG (reference sequence). In DNA, the CDR3 is TGTGCCTGGAGTGTATTAAATAATTCACCCCTCCACTTT. The encoded protein is CAWSVLNNSPLHF.

The chain couples TRBV4-3 to TRBJ1-1; no definite D call. CDR1 is LGHNA, CDR2 YSLEER, per germline. The CDR3 loop spans 14 amino acids. The V gene lost 4 bases and the J gene lost 4 bases, with 13 bases spanning the gap. This CDR3 is CASSPGRESTEAFF. CDR3 nucleotide sequence: TGCGCCAGCAGCCCCGGGAGGGAGAGCACTGAAGCTTTCTTT.

The chain is built from TRBV2 and TRBJ1-5, with D maybe TRBD1 (6 bases). V shed 6 bases and J shed 6 bases, with 18 bases lying between them. This CDR3 contains 15 residues. Germline V lookup: CDR1 SNHLY, CDR2 FYNNEI. DNA of the CDR3: TGTGCCAGCAGACACCGGGACATATCTTCTCAGCCCCAGCATTTT. It is translated as CASRHRDISSQPQHF.

The chain carries TRBV4-2 and TRBJ1-5; D unresolved. Germline V gene data show CDR1 as LGHNA and CDR2 as YNFKEQ. This CDR3 has 16 amino acids. V dropped 1 base and J dropped 4 bases, with 14 bases sitting between them. The DNA for the CDR3 is TGTGCCAGCAGCCAAGGCGGCTTCCCCTTAAATCAGCCCCAGCATTTT. This encodes CASSQGGFPLNQPQHF.

The chain employs TRBV5-1 and TRBJ1-5; a weak D match, TRBD1 (5 bases). There are 17 residues in the CDR3. Germline assignment: CDR1 SGHRS and CDR2 YFSETQ. V lost 3 bases, J lost 0 bases, and 16 bases lay in between. As DNA, the CDR3 is TGCGCCAGCAGCTCAGGTGCAGGGCAGTATAGCAATCAGCCCCAGCATTTT. This sequence encodes CASSSGAGQYSNQPQHF.

This clone is a singleton in its sample. The chain has TRBV12-5 and TRBJ1-2, with 7 positions matching TRBD1. J lost 6 bases, V lost 7 bases, and 5 bases had no gene match. Germline V gives CDR1 LGHNT, CDR2 FRNRAP. There are 12 residues in the CDR3. The CDR3 nucleotides read TGTGCTAGTGTCCGAGACAGGGATGGCTACACCTTC. This gives the protein CASVRDRDGYTF. Looking up the rest from reference TRBV12-5 and TRBJ1-2 gives the full variable domain: DARVTQTPRHKVTEMGQEVTMRCQPILGHNTVFWYRQTMMQGLELLAYFRNRAPLDDSGMPKDRFSAEMPDATLATLKIQPSEPRDSAVYFCASVRDRDGYTFGSGTRLTVV.

This clone was seen only once. Here the CDR3 reads CASSQAGGPNTGELFF. In DNA, the CDR3 is TGCGCCAGCAGCCAAGCAGGGGGCCCGAACACCGGGGAGCTGTTTTTT. The chain recombines TRBV5-1 with TRBJ2-2; 8 bases agree with TRBD1. CDR3 size: 16 residues. V lost 4 bases, J lost 0 bases, and 5 bases stayed unmatched. CDR1 SGHRS and CDR2 YFSETQ come from the germline V gene.

This clone showed up just a few times. This sequence joins TRBV5-1 and TRBJ2-7; 7 bases line up with TRBD1. This CDR3 has 13 residues. From germline, CDR1 is SGHRS and CDR2 YFSETQ. The J segment lost 2 bases and the V segment lost 4 bases, leaving 3 bases of the junction unmatched. This CDR3 reads CASSGGQPYEQYF. As DNA, the CDR3 is TGCGCCAGCAGCGGGGGACAGCCCTACGAGCAGTACTTC.

The gene calls are TRBV6-5 and TRBJ1-4; perhaps TRBD1 as D (5 bases). CDR3 length: 13 residues. Germline lookup yields CDR1 MNHEY and CDR2 SVGAGI. V gave up 2 bases and J gave up 7 bases, with 8 bases separating them. Here the CDR3 DNA reads TGTGCCAGCAGTTACGGGCAGGGTGAAAAACTGTTTTTT. Translation: CASSYGQGEKLFF.

The chain recombines TRBV10-1 with TRBJ2-3; 8 bases are a match to TRBD2. V lost 4 bases and J lost 7; bases outside the gene matches: 13. CDR1 and CDR2 from the germline V gene are WNHNN and SYGVQD (reference sequence). This CDR3 comprises 16 residues. CDR3 protein: CASSAGTSHRRNTQYF. Here the CDR3 DNA reads TGCGCCAGCAGTGCCGGGACTAGTCACCGTCGCAATACGCAGTATTTT.

The rearrangement joins TRBV5-4 to TRBJ1-2; 8 nucleotides align to TRBD1. Germline values: CDR1 SGHNT, CDR2 YYREEE (reference sequence). The CDR3 is 13 amino acids. Trimming removed 4 bases from V and 6 bases from J; junction bases left unmatched: 5. CDR3 DNA: TGTGCCAGCAGCAGGACAGGGAGTAATGGCTACACCTTC. This gives the protein CASSRTGSNGYTF.

The chain recombines TRBV9 with TRBJ1-2, with D hard to call. The V end was cut by 3 bases, the J end by 8 bases, with 11 bases between. The CDR3 totals 12 residues. In germline, CDR1 is SGDLS, CDR2 YYNGEE. The CDR3 region is CASSGRVIGYTF. The CDR3 bases are TGTGCCAGCAGCGGACGGGTAATAGGCTACACCTTC.

The gene calls are TRBV10-2 and TRBJ2-5, with D perhaps matching TRBD1 (5 bases). Trimming stripped 3 bases from V and 7 bases from J, with 15 bases between. The CDR3 is made up of 14 amino acids. Germline CDR1 is WSHSY and CDR2 is SAAADI. CDR3 residues: CASSDVVGLGTQYF. Written as DNA, the CDR3 is TGCGCCAGCAGTGATGTAGTGGGGCTCGGGACCCAGTACTTC.

In regard to this clone: An end of the junction differs from the germline gene, which may be a read error. This chain uses TRBV5-4 with TRBJ1-4, with 8 positions matching TRBD1. Germline V gene data show CDR1 as SGHNT and CDR2 as YYREEE (reference sequence). The CDR3 contains 17 residues. The CDR3 here is CASSLPDRGATNEKLLF. CDR3 in DNA: TGTGCCAGCAGCTTACCCGACAGGGGCGCAACTAATGAAAAACTGCTTTTT.

This clone has just a few counts. DNA for the CDR3: TGTGCCTGGAGTTTTTCGGCAGGTTCAGCTAACTATGGCTACACCTTC. As protein: CAWSFSAGSANYGYTF. The genes are TRBV30 and TRBJ1-2; D ambiguous. The V end lost 2 bases, the J end lost 0 bases, and 16 bases lay between the germline ends. The length of the CDR3 is 16 residues. Germline-derived CDR1 and CDR2 are GTSNPN and SVGIG (reference sequence).

V is TRBV30 and J is TRBJ2-7, with a tentative D call TRBD2 (5 bases). The CDR3 runs to 16 residues. CDR1 and CDR2 from the germline V gene are GTSNPN and SVGIG (reference sequence). Trimming took off 4 bases at V and 5 bases at J, with 24 bases between the two ends. The CDR3 here is CAWTLLQSTGVHEQYF. The CDR3 DNA follows: TGTGCCTGGACCCTCCTACAGTCAACCGGGGTCCACGAGCAGTACTTC.

The chain joins TRBV7-6 to TRBJ2-3; perhaps TRBD2 as D (6 bases). Trimming left V 8 bases short and J 1 base short, with 16 bases between. The CDR3 sequence is 15 residues long. Germline values: CDR1 SGHVS, CDR2 FNYEAQ. The CDR3 reads CASSDSRGGTDTQYF. The CDR3 nucleotides read TGTGCCAGCTCGGACTCGCGGGGTGGCACAGATACGCAGTATTTT.

The V and J genes are TRBV28 and TRBJ1-5; weak D call: TRBD1 (6 bases). The germline V and J ends were trimmed by 5 bases and 4 bases, with 15 bases remaining between them. The germline V gene has CDR1 MDHEN and CDR2 SYDVKM. This CDR3 comprises 15 residues. The CDR3 here is CASSPQGWRNQPQHF. DNA for the CDR3: TGTGCCAGCAGTCCCCAGGGGTGGAGGAATCAGCCCCAGCATTTT.

J is TRBJ2-3 and V is TRBV5-1; TRBD2 aligns across 12 bases. With V trimmed by 3 bases and J by 3 bases, 5 bases remained unmatched. Germline V gene data show CDR1 as SGHRS and CDR2 as YFSETQ. The CDR3 consists of 16 residues. The CDR3 here is CASSSQTSGGTDTQYF. The CDR3 region has the DNA TGCGCCAGCAGCTCCCAGACTAGCGGGGGTACAGATACGCAGTATTTT. Looking up the rest from reference TRBV5-1 and TRBJ2-3 gives the full variable domain: KAGVTQTPRYLIKTRGQQVTLSCSPISGHRSVSWYQQTPGQGLQFLFEYFSETQRNKGNFPGRFSGRQFSNSRSEMNVSTLELGDSALYLCASSSQTSGGTDTQYFGPGTRLTVL.

CDR3 region: CASSWGPDTQYF. Here the CDR3 DNA reads TGTGCCAGCAGCTGGGGGCCAGATACGCAGTATTTT. The chain links TRBV5-6 to TRBJ2-3; TRBD1 is a possible D gene (6 bases). The CDR3 has 12 residues. Trimming removed 3 bases at V and 4 bases at J, with 6 bases between. Germline V CDR1 and CDR2: SGHDT, YYEEEE.